There are a few counts of the clone carrying this T cell receptor (beta chain). As it was prepared, the TCRbeta library received unique molecular identifiers. TCRdb analysed the PCR reads with MiXCR anew, one entry per CDR3 protein. The table lists fewer than 400,000 distinct CDR3 sequences, about a fifth of them singletons, with less than 4.5% in the top ten. This specimen comes from a study of T-cell reconstitution after alpha-beta-depleted transplantation in children. The CDR3 totals 14 residues. Germline CDR1 and CDR2: MGHDK and SYGVNS. V was shortened by 2 bases and J by 2 bases, with 9 bases between the two germline ends.

The receptor comes from a human donor who donated a stem cell graft to a child with acute myeloid leukemia. The chain employs TRBV25-1 and TRBJ1-2; D not certain. The material sequenced was PBMCs from the stem cell graft donor, taken from the stem cell graft. This CDR3 is CASSEQMVNYGYTF. The CDR3 bases are TGTGCCAGCAGTGAACAGATGGTCAACTATGGCTACACCTTC.